This is a list of T cell receptor beta chains from one sample in a study of blood T cell repertoires in COVID-19. The table came from immunoSEQ multiplex PCR; TCRdb's copy has only in-frame clones and leaves some out. The data hold some 250,000 clones, with more than 75% observed a single time. Sequencing was performed on peripheral blood. The origin of the receptors is a woman aged 60-75 years with active or convalescent COVID-19. CDR3s include the opening cysteine and the closing phenylalanine or tryptophan. A D gene is named only where the DNA matches it firmly. The size field is filled for only some rows; it gives once, few, many or a size class.

J | size | V | D | DNA | CDR3
TRBJ1-2 | once | TRBV7-6 | TRBD1 | TGTGCCAGCAGCTTAGCTTCTTGGGGACAGGTTGACTATGGCTACACCTTC | CASSLASWGQVDYGYTF
TRBJ1-2 | . | TRBV10-3 | . | TGTGCCACTAGTGTTCAGGGGAGTAGGTATGGCTACACCTTC | CATSVQGSRYGYTF
TRBJ1-1 | . | TRBV6-5 | . | TGTGCCAGCAGTTACTCACGACAGGCGAACACTGAAGCTTTCTTT | CASSYSRQANTEAFF
TRBJ2-1 | . | TRBV6-5 | TRBD1 | TGTGCCAGCAAACGGACAGGGAACTCCTACAATGAGCAGTTCTTC | CASKRTGNSYNEQFF
TRBJ2-3 | . | TRBV5-1 | TRBD2 | TGCGCCAGCAGCTTAATCCTAGCGGGGCTAAGCACAGATACGCAGTATTTT | CASSLILAGLSTDTQYF
TRBJ1-2 | . | TRBV19 | . | TGTGCCAGTAGGCGGGGGGAAGCCGACGGTGGCTACACCTTC | CASRRGEADGGYTF
TRBJ2-2 | . | TRBV7-2 | TRBD1 | TGTGCCAGCAGCTTAGGGGGGACAGGGTCCGGGGAGCTGTTTTTT | CASSLGGTGSGELFF
TRBJ1-2 | once | TRBV3-1/TRBV3-2 | . | TGTGCCAGCAGCCGGGACACAGACTATGGCTACACCTTC | CASSRDTDYGYTF
TRBJ1-2 | . | TRBV2 | . | TGTGCCAGCAGTCTCCAGGGTTATCTAGGGGGAGGCTACACCTTC | CASSLQGYLGGGYTF
TRBJ2-1 | . | TRBV11-2 | . | TGTGCCAGCAGCCGGGGGGCTGAGCAGTTCTTC | CASSRGAEQFF
TRBJ1-2 | . | TRBV10-2 | TRBD1 | TGCGCCAGCCTTGACCCGGTAAGGGGGCGGTACGGAATCAACTATGGCTACACCTTC | CASLDPVRGRYGINYGYTF
TRBJ1-2 | few | TRBV28 | . | TGTGCCAGCAGTTTATATTCGGCAGGGTACGATGGCTACACCTTC | CASSLYSAGYDGYTF
TRBJ2-1 | once | TRBV12-3/TRBV12-4 | . | TGTGCCAGCAGTTTAGGCACCCGTCAGGCGCAGTTCTTC | CASSLGTRQAQFF
TRBJ1-1 | . | TRBV28 | . | TGTGCCAGCAGTCGGGAGATGAACACTGAAGCTTTCTTT | CASSREMNTEAFF
TRBJ1-1 | . | TRBV5-1 | . | TGCGCCAGCAGCTTGTTTGGGGCCGCCCCAGACTTGAACACTGAAGCTTTCTTT | CASSLFGAAPDLNTEAFF
TRBJ1-2 | . | TRBV5-4 | . | TGTGCCAGCAGCCATGGTCGGGGGGCGCGGGGCTACACCTTC | CASSHGRGARGYTF
TRBJ1-1 | . | TRBV27 | . | TGTGCCAGCAGTTTATACGAGGGCAACACTGAAGCTTTCTTT | CASSLYEGNTEAFF
TRBJ1-2 | . | TRBV18 | . | TGTGCCAGCTCACCAGACATCAGACGGACTAACTATGGCTACACCTTC | CASSPDIRRTNYGYTF
TRBJ2-6 | . | TRBV5-5 | . | TGTGCCAGCAGCGACTGGAGGGCTAGGACGGGGGCCAACGTCCTGACTTTC | CASSDWRARTGANVLTF
TRBJ2-3 | . | TRBV27 | . | TGTGCCAGCAGCTGGGTGACTAGTCCTACAGATACGCAGTATTTT | CASSWVTSPTDTQYF
TRBJ1-4 | . | TRBV30 | TRBD1 | TGTGCCTGGAGTACCTACGGGACAGGGATCGAAAAACTGTTTTTT | CAWSTYGTGIEKLFF
TRBJ1-4 | . | TRBV4-1 | . | TGCGCCAGCAGCCGCTTAGGTACAGGAGGGAATGAAAAACTGTTTTTT | CASSRLGTGGNEKLFF
TRBJ1-1 | once | TRBV27 | TRBD1 | TGTGCCAGCAGCCTTAGGGGGCGTACTGAAGCTTTCTTT | CASSLRGRTEAFF